The subject of this entry is one TCR beta chain. Its antigen is not yet known. No base quality values were provided; no much bigger clone lies one nucleotide off. The data belong to a study of T cell repertoires in cytomegalovirus infection (dated by TCRdb to between 2019 and 2020). About the study as a whole: Donor HLA type was relevant to the analysis, as public TCR beta signatures indicated carriage of CMV infection together with the matching HLA type. Summary of the overall study and its limitations: In both this cohort and an independent cohort of some 350 donors, the cumulative frequency of public TCR beta family members distinguished carriers of CMV infection plus the relevant HLA type. The ex vivo response was dominated by HLA-C-restricted CMV-specific TCR beta clonotypes, and the single most frequent clonotype in two of eight donors was supplied by these HLA-C-restricted clonotypes.

From the cysteine up to the phenylalanine, the CDR3 has a length of 15 residues. Only the CDR3 DNA stays, 45 bases, in frame from base 1. V loses 7 bases of germline sequence and J loses 5 bases, and the interval between the two ends is 18 bases. CDR1 and CDR2 were assigned from the germline V gene as SGHRS and YFSETQ. Sequencer: Illumina HiSeq 1500. TCRdb passed the public sequencing reads through fastp at Q25 and MiXCR, retaining productive beta sequences. Rows merge per CDR3 protein into single entries with the most common DNA and genes. The sample records under 350,000 distinct CDR3 sequences, approximately 10% of which are singletons. Clones ranked in the top ten supply around 2.5% of the sample.

The receptor was isolated from a human donor in good health (CMV status not recorded). Some clones in this sample may be carry-over from other donors' samples. The sample comprised PBMCs. Recombination linked TRBV5-1 to TRBJ2-2; tentative D gene TRBD2, with 6 bases matching. CDR3 reads: CASSRPTGVTGELFF. The nucleotides read TGCGCCAGCTCCAGACCTACGGGGGTGACCGGGGAGCTGTTTTTT.